The T cell receptor (beta chain) under discussion was sequenced for a study of blood T cell repertoires in COVID-19. Overall study context: Sources were T cells, B-cell-depleted T cells, or PBMCs; the material itself was cDNA or gDNA.

Cohorts were based on clinical histories the participants reported. Within 2 weeks of study entry, exposed participants had contacted a PCR-confirmed or clinician-diagnosed COVID-19 case. Germline loops: CDR1 SGHTA, CDR2 FQGTGA. The length of the CDR3 is 15 residues. The J segment lost 10 bases and the V segment lost 4 bases, leaving 8 bases of the junction unmatched. Original analysis: The authors estimated nucleated cell counts from reference gene primer amplification. TCRdb keeps only in-frame clones here, not all; method: immunoSEQ multiplex PCR. D and trimming come from the DNA, and the V and J calls and clone size come from that table. In the table there are a few hundred thousand clones, approximately 88% of which are singletons.

This receptor was obtained from a woman in her forties who had been exposed to COVID-19. The specimen was PBMCs or T cells enriched from blood (not recorded which). The rearrangement joins TRBV7-3 to TRBJ2-1, with TRBD2 identical over 12 bases. The CDR3 region has the DNA TGTGCCAGCAGCTCCTCGACTAGCGGGAGCAGAGAGCAGTTCTTC. It specifies CASSSSTSGSREQFF.